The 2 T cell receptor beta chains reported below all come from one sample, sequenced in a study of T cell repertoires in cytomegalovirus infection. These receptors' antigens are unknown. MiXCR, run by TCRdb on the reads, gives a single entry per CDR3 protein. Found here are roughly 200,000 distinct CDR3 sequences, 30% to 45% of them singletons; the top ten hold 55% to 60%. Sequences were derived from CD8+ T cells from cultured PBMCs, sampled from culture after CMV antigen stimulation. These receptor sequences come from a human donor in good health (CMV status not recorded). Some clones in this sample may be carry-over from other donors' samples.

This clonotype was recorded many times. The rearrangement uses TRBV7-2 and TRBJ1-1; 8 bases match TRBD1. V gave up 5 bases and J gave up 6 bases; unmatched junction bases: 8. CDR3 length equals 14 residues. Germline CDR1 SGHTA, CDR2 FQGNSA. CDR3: CASSADREVPEAFF. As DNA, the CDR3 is TGTGCCAGCAGCGCGGACAGGGAGGTCCCTGAAGCTTTCTTT.

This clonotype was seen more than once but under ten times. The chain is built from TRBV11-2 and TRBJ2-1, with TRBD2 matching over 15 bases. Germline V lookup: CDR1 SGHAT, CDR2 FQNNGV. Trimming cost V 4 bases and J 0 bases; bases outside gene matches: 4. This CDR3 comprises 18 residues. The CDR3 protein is CASSSGTSGRPSYNEQFF. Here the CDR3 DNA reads TGTGCCAGCAGCTCCGGGACTAGCGGGAGGCCCTCCTACAATGAGCAGTTCTTC.